Sequencing of this TCR beta chain was carried out in a study of cytomegalovirus exposure and HLA in healthy donors (dated by TCRdb to about 2017). Describing the broader study: According to an earlier analysis of a few hundred of the donors, some 170 million T cells yielded roughly 110 million unique TCR beta sequences and around 280 Gb of sequence data. An early release covering just under 650 HLA-typed donors comprised 300 to 350 gigabases of sequencing data and around 80 million unique TCR sequences. Of the roughly 400 genotyped donors, approximately 83% fell in the genetic ancestry cluster associated with self-reported Caucasian donors. The study was designed to test whether signatures of past pathogen exposure could be identified by cataloging public T cell receptors. Using immunosequencing, the study profiled T cell repertoires from around 680 subjects and related those repertoires to cytomegalovirus serostatus. Besides the first cohort of 500 to 700 subjects, a separate validation cohort made up of 90 to 150 different subjects was used. To predict cytomegalovirus infection status, the study brought together high-throughput TCR immunosequencing, statistical association of individual TCRs with disease status, and machine learning. In a later analysis, previously published TCR beta repertoires from 600 to 850 donors were re-analyzed and high-resolution HLA genotyping was added so that TCR occurrence patterns could be studied. Rather than drawing on any new phenotypic data, the later analysis identified candidate immune exposures from TCR beta sequences and the way those sequences occurred across donors. An earlier analysis of around 640 of the donors used high-throughput TCR beta sequencing to judge whether each TCR beta V gene segment behaved as functional or pseudogenic. Donor age, sex, ethnicity and CMV serostatus were compiled alongside the repertoire data. A later genetic analysis used genome-wide SNP genotypes for about 65% of the roughly 700 donors, treating that subset as a discovery cohort. All discovery cohort repertoires had been generated on a single sequencing platform. HLA typing covered class I and class II loci at four-digit resolution. Typing coverage varied by locus: roughly 620-640 donors for A, B, C, DRB1 and DQB1; some 520 for DQA1; more than 600 for DPA1; about 450 for DPB1. A few DR-DQ haplotypes were handled as single units for association and clustering because linkage in the cohort was strong. Across around 400 genotyped donors of the cohort, an average of roughly 250,000 unique TCR beta nucleotide sequences per donor were sequenced, and roughly a sixth of those sequences were non-productive.

From the cysteine through the phenylalanine, the CDR3 covers 13 amino acids. Left in the record is the CDR3 DNA by itself, 39 bases read in frame from the first base. CDR1 is given as SNHLY and CDR2 as FYNNEI, both from the germline V gene. The germline V end is reduced by 1 base and the J end by 10 bases; junction bases left unmatched: 4. Study-wide findings and limitations: Linkage disequilibrium might explain the correlated functional status among segregating V segments, but an unknown experimental factor could not be excluded. In a later analysis, several top co-occurrence clusters were reported to appear linked to parvovirus B19, influenza, CMV and Epstein-Barr virus. Because some donors lacked HLA typing at each locus, the association tests relied only on the typed subset. In a later analysis, more than 15,000 TCR beta sequences were associated with specific HLA alleles at a false discovery rate of 0.05. The classifier was reported to diagnose cytomegalovirus status with high specificity and sensitivity in both the original and validation cohorts. A total of about 150 TCR beta chains were listed by the study as associated with cytomegalovirus. When HLA alleles, especially DR and DQ, strongly co-occurred, TCR associations were difficult to assign to individual alleles. Most TCR sequences were observed very rarely across donors, whereas some public TCRs were present in many individuals. According to a later genetic analysis, donors in an Asian-associated ancestry cluster had fewer N-insertions in productive TCRs than the roughly 670-donor mean. Roughly uniform sequencing depth across donors was assumed in presence/absence analyses, although this assumption may not hold. A later analysis found that TCR association rates varied across HLA loci, with DRB1 alleles showing the most associated TCRs and HLA-C alleles the fewest. A cluster of highly shared sequence variants was judged likely to represent a technical artifact of the sequencing pipeline. It was suggested by the authors that the approach could potentially be generalized to other disease states and immunological phenotypes. In an earlier analysis of a few hundred of the donors, most TCR beta V segments were observed in productive rearrangements about 90% or about 30% of the time, broadly matching IMGT annotations. The only immune exposure information available for the cohort was CMV serostatus. About 17 rarely observed V segments, including chromosome 9 orphons, were excluded from the earlier analysis of 550 to 700 of the donors because counts were too low. The cohort was sequenced for TCR beta chains only, and without alpha or paired-chain data the features that could be detected were limited. Compared with equally common non-associated chains, HLA-associated TCR beta chains in a later analysis were more clonally expanded and had lower generation probabilities. According to a later analysis, most CMV-associated TCR beta chains appeared to be HLA-restricted, and the HLA associations seemed to be driven largely by CMV exposure. Some IMGT-functional V segments, including TRBV6-2 and TRBV6-3, could not be distinguished by the 87-base-pair reads and were therefore excluded. A later genetic analysis associated a missense DCLRE1C variant with V-gene and J-gene trimming of TCR beta chains, and an independent cohort replicated the association. A further reported finding was that TCR beta sequences accurately predicted the HLA-A and HLA-B alleles for most subjects in the first cohort. In vitro tests confirmed that a few of the cytomegalovirus-associated TCR beta chains recognize cytomegalovirus antigens.

To prepare the library, the immunoSEQ multiplex PCR assay was applied. The multiplex PCR relied on a mix of 60 forward primers for TCR Vbeta segments and 13 reverse primers for TCR Jbeta segments. The CDR3 region of rearranged TCR beta genes was amplified from genomic DNA with a multiplex PCR assay. Amplified TCR beta libraries were sequenced as 87-base-pair reads on the Illumina HiSeq System. The published analysis was carried out like this. Across the roughly 600 repertoires, a later analysis counted 80 million or so unique TCR beta chains, about 10 million of which were shared by at least two donors. Raw reads were error-corrected and collapsed into unique sequences with a nearest-neighbor algorithm that merged closely related sequences to remove PCR and sequencing errors. V, D and J gene segments were assigned by aligning CDR3 sequences to IMGT reference sequences. For a sequence to be retained, at least a six-nucleotide match to both a V gene segment and a J gene segment was required. A rearrangement was called productive if the CDR3 had no stop codons and remained in frame with V and J, and every other rearrangement was called non-productive. Following IMGT convention, CDR3 was defined as the stretch from the second conserved V-encoded cysteine up to the conserved J-encoded phenylalanine. Sequences without an unambiguous match to a single V gene segment were excluded from the earlier analysis of 450 to 750 of the donors. An earlier analysis of 587 of the donors called V segments functional above 56.7% productive rearrangements and segregating when the between-donor standard deviation exceeded 5%. A statistical classification framework was built for diagnosing cytomegalovirus status from the catalog of TCR beta chain sequences. In a later analysis, TCR nucleotide sequences were compared against IMGT/GENE-DB human TR gene sequences so that V and J genes could be assigned. A later analysis assigned CDR3 sequences and most-parsimonious VDJ recombination scenarios with the TCRdist pipeline. In a later analysis, each TCR beta chain was defined by its CDR3 amino acid sequence together with its V-gene family, and reads without a unique V-gene family were excluded. To address suspected cross-contamination and a sequencing artifact, a later analysis removed 592 highly shared, low-generation-probability nucleotide sequences. In a later analysis, a clonal expansion index for each public chain was calculated from normalized within-repertoire ranks of inferred template counts. A later analysis computed generation probabilities with a VDJ recombination model fitted to out-of-frame rearrangements, and checked the results against IGoR. A later analysis scored TCR-TCR, TCR-HLA and TCR-CMV co-occurrence with hypergeometric tests, applying a repertoire-size bias correction to TCR pairs. A later analysis estimated false discovery rates by permuting HLA or CMV assignments 20 times. In a later analysis, co-occurring TCRs were grouped using DBSCAN, with TCRdist sequence similarity added in when clustering inside HLA-allele-positive subsets. Repertoires with fewer than 30,000 or more than 120,000 public chains were left out of co-occurrence clustering, as were several repertoires with anomalous nucleotide sharing. TCRdb re-hosts the immuneACCESS table, in-frame sequences only. Its copies lack some clones; in the studies checked, an unresolved V gene accounts for under half of them, and the cause for the rest is not known. D and trimming were read from the DNA, whereas the V and J calls and clone size are those reported in that table. The sample table holds some 170,000 clones, of which over 70% were seen once. 2.2% of the sample comes from the top ten.

This clone has a handful of counts. It has no known antigen specificity. Per-base quality was not reported, and no clone a single base away is much larger than it. The cohort consisted of more than 650 healthy bone marrow donors. Cohort members were all nominally healthy when sampled, although unrecorded immune exposures were likely present. The donor was CMV seronegative and was included in the group of a few hundred seronegative cohort members. Every donor gave a peripheral blood sample, and the peripheral blood mononuclear cells from that sample were used for TCR beta sequencing. The Qiagen DNeasy Blood Extraction Kit was used to extract genomic DNA from the blood cell samples.

The TCR was taken from a woman aged 25-40 years in good health and CMV-seronegative. The specimen sequenced was PBMCs. The sequence is built from TRBV2 and TRBJ1-1, and 9 bases in between align with TRBD1. For the CDR3, the sequence is CASSEEQGAGAFF. The DNA sequence is given as TGTGCCAGCAGTGAAGAACAGGGGGCCGGAGCTTTCTTT.